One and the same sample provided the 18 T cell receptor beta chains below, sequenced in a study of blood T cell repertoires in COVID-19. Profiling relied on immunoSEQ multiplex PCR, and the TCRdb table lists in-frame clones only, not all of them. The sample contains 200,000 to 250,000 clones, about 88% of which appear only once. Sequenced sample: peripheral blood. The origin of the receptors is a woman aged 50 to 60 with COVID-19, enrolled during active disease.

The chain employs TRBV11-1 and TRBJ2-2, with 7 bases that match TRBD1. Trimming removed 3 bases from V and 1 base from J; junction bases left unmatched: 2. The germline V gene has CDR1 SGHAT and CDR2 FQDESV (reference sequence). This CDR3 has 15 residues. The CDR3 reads CASSFRDRNTGELFF. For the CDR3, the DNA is TGTGCCAGCAGCTTCCGGGACAGGAACACCGGGGAGCTGTTTTTT.

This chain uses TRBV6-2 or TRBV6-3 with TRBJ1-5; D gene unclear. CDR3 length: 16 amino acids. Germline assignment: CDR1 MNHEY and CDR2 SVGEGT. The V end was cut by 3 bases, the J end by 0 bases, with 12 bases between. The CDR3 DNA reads TGTGCCAGCAGTTATGCCAGCGTAATTAGCAATCAGCCCCAGCATTTT. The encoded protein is CASSYASVISNQPQHF.

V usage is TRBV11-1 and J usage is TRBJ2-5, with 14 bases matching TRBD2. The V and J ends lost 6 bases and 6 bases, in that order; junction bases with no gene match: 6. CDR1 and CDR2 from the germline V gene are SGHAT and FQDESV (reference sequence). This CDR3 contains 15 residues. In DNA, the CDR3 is TGTGCCAGCAGGTCCGGGACTAGCGGGGGTAAGACCCAGTACTTC. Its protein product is CASRSGTSGGKTQYF.

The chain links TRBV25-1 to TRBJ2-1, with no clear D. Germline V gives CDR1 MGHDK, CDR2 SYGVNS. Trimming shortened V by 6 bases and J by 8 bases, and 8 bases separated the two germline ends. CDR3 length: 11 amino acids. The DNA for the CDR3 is TGTGCCAGCAGACGTGGAGATGAGCAGTTCTTC. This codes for CASRRGDEQFF.

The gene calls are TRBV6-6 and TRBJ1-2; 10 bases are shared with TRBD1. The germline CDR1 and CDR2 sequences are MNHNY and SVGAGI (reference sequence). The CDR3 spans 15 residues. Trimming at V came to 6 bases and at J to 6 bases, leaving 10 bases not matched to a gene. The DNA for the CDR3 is TGTGCCAGCAGCAGCCCGGGACAGGGGACAGATGGCTACACCTTC. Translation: CASSSPGQGTDGYTF.

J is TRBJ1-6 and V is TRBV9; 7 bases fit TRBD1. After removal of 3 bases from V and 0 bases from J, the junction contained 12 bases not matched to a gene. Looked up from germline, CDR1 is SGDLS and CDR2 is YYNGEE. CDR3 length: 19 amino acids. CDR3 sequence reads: CASSGPGTAESSYNSPLHF. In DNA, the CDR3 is TGTGCCAGCAGCGGTCCCGGGACAGCCGAAAGCTCCTATAATTCACCCCTCCACTTT.

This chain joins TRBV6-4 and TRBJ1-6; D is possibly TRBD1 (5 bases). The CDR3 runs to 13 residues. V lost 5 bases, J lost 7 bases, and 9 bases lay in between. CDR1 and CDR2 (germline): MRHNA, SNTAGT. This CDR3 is CASSSDMNSPLHF. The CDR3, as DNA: TGTGCCAGCAGTTCGGACATGAATTCACCCCTCCACTTT.

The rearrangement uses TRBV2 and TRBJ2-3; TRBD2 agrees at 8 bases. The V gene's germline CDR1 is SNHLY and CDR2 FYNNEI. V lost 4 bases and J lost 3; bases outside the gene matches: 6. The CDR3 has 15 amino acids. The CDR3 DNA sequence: TGTGCCAGCAGTGCTTGGGCGGGGGGTACAGATACGCAGTATTTT. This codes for CASSAWAGGTDTQYF.

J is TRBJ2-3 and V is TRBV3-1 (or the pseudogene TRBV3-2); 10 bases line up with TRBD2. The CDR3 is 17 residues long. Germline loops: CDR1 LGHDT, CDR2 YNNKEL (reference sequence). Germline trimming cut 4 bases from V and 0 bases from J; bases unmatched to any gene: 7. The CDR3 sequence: CASSLTFSGGSTDTQYF. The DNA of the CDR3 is TGTGCCAGCAGCCTTACCTTTAGCGGGGGGAGCACAGATACGCAGTATTTT.

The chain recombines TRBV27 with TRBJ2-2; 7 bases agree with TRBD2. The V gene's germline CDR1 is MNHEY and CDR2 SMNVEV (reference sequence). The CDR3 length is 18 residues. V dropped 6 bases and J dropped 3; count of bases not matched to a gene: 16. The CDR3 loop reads CASRPTLPGGEDTGELFF. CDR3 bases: TGTGCCAGCAGGCCCACTCTCCCGGGAGGTGAGGACACCGGGGAGCTGTTTTTT.

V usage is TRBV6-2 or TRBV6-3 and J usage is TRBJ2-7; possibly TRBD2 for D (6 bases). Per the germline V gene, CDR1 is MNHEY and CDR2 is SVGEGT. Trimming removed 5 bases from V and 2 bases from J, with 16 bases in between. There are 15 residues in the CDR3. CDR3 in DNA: TGTGCCAGCAGTCCGCTAGCGTTACCGGCCTACGAGCAGTACTTC. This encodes CASSPLALPAYEQYF.

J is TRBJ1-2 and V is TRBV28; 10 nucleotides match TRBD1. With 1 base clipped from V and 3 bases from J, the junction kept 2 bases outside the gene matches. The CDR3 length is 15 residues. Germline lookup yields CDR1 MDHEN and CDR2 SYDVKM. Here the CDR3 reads CASSLSGTGDYGYTF. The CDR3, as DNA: TGTGCCAGCAGTTTATCCGGGACAGGGGACTATGGCTACACCTTC.

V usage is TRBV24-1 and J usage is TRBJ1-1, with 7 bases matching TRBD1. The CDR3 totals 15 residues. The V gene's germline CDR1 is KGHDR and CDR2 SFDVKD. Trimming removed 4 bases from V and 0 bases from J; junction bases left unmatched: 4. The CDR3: CATSEGRGLNTEAFF. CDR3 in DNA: TGTGCCACCAGTGAGGGCAGGGGGTTGAACACTGAAGCTTTCTTT.

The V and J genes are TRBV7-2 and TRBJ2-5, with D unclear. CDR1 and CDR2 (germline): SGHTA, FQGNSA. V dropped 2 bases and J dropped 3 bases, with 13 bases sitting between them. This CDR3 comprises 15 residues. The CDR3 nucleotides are TGTGCCAGCAGCTTAATCACTGCCCCCGAAGAGACCCAGTACTTC. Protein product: CASSLITAPEETQYF.

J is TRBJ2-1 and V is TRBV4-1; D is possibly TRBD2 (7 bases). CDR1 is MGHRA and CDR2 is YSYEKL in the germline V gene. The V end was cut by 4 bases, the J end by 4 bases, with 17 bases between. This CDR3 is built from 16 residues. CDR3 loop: CASSLLQGRDYNEQFF. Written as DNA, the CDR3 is TGCGCCAGCAGCCTTCTCCAGGGGAGGGATTACAATGAGCAGTTCTTC.

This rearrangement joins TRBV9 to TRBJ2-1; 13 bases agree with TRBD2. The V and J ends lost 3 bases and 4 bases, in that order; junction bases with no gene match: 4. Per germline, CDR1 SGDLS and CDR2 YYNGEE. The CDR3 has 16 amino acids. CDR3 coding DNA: TGTGCCAGCAGCGGCGGGGGACTAGCGGGGTACAATGAGCAGTTCTTC. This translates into CASSGGGLAGYNEQFF.

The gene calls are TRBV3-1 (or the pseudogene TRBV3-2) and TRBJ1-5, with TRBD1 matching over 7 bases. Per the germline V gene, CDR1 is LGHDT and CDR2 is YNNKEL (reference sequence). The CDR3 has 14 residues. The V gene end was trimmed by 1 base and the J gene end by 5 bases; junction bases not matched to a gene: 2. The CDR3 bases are TGTGCCAGCAGCCAAGGAGGGGGCCATCAGCCCCAGCATTTT. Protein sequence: CASSQGGGHQPQHF.

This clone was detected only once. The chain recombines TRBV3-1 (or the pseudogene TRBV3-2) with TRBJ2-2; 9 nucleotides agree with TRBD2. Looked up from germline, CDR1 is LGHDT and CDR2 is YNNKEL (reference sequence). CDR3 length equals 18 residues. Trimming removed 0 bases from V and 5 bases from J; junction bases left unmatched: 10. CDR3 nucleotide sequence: TGTGCCAGCAGCCAAGAACCACCAGCGGGGGGCTGGACCGGGGAGCTGTTTTTT. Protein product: CASSQEPPAGGWTGELFF.